This section outlines one T cell receptor (beta chain) sequence together with its context. Its antigen is currently unknown. TCRdb keeps only in-frame clones here, not all; method: immunoSEQ multiplex PCR. This sample has more than 50,000 clones, with approximately 84% found just once. This sample was taken from a study of OX40 agonist ivuxolimab in advanced cancers. Study-wide points: In the 0.1 to 3.0 mg/kg range, CD4+ and CD8+ blood T cells had expanded clonally by week 6. The antigens recognized by the expanded peripheral T cells, that is their antigen specificity, were not determined. Expanded clones belonging to CD8+ T cells outnumbered, on average, those of CD4+.

The CDR3 has 12 amino acids. The junction had 3 bases not matched to a gene; V was cut back by 11 bases and J by 4 bases. In germline, CDR1 is MGHRA, CDR2 YSYEKL. The starting material was CD4+ or CD8+ T cells sorted from blood, obtained in a trial of the OX40 agonist ivuxolimab. The V and J genes are TRBV4-1 and TRBJ2-5, with TRBD2 identical over 11 bases. The receptor comes from an adult with an advanced solid tumor such as melanoma, head and neck, liver or kidney cancer. The CDR3 DNA reads TGCGCCTCCGGACTAGCGGGAGAGACCCAGTACTTC. Translating it yields CASGLAGETQYF.